One and the same sample provided the 14 T cell receptor beta chains below, sequenced in a study of cytomegalovirus exposure and HLA in healthy donors. Primers: 60 Vbeta forward and 13 Jbeta reverse. Profiling relied on immunoSEQ multiplex PCR, and the TCRdb table lists in-frame clones only, not all of them. This listing includes over 70,000 clones. Material for sequencing was PBMCs. All receptors derive from a woman between 40 and 50 years old in good health and CMV-seropositive.

V usage is TRBV6-4 and J usage is TRBJ2-1, with unresolved D. Trimming took 3 bases from V and 5 from J, leaving 8 bases between them. The CDR3 is 13 residues long. Per germline, CDR1 MRHNA and CDR2 SNTAGT. The CDR3 nucleotides are TGTGCCAGCAGTGAACGAGACAACAATGAGCAGTTCTTC. This codes for CASSERDNNEQFF.

The gene calls are TRBV27 and TRBJ2-1; unclear D gene. V gave up 5 bases and J gave up 4 bases, with 6 bases separating them. CDR1 and CDR2 (germline): MNHEY, SMNVEV (reference sequence). This CDR3 is 12 amino acids long. CDR3 DNA sequence: TGTGCCAGCAGTCTTTTATACAATGAGCAGTTCTTC. It is translated as CASSLLYNEQFF.

The chain couples TRBV7-3 to TRBJ2-1, with TRBD2 matching 8 bases. Trimming at V came to 4 bases and at J to 7 bases, leaving 9 bases not matched to a gene. This CDR3 has 15 residues. Germline CDR1 SGHTA, CDR2 FQGTGA. CDR3 in amino acids: CASSYLLAESNEQFF. CDR3 nucleotides: TGTGCCAGCAGCTACTTACTAGCGGAAAGTAATGAGCAGTTCTTC. Full variable domain (outside the CDR3, taken from reference TRBV7-3 and TRBJ2-1): GAGVSQTPSNKVTEKGKYVELRCDPISGHTALYWYRQSLGQGPEFLIYFQGTGAADDSGLPNDRFFAVRPEGSVSTLKIQRTERGDSAVYLCASSYLLAESNEQFFGPGTRLTVL.

This chain connects TRBV5-1 to TRBJ2-2, with 10 nucleotides matching TRBD2. The CDR3 sequence is 16 residues long. CDR1 and CDR2 (germline): SGHRS, YFSETQ. V lost 4 bases, J lost 1 base, and 4 bases stayed unmatched. As DNA, the CDR3 is TGCGCCAGCAGCCTCCGGACTAGCGGGAACACCGGGGAGCTGTTTTTT. Its translation: CASSLRTSGNTGELFF.

The V gene is TRBV9, the J gene TRBJ2-3, with 8 bases lining up with TRBD2. Per germline, CDR1 SGDLS and CDR2 YYNGEE. V gave up 3 bases and J gave up 5 bases; unmatched junction bases: 17. The CDR3 sequence is 18 residues long. The CDR3, as DNA: TGTGCCAGCAGCGGACGGACTAGCCCAGAGCACAGCGTAGATACGCAGTATTTT. Translating it yields CASSGRTSPEHSVDTQYF.

The chain links TRBV28 to TRBJ2-7, with 9 bases aligning to TRBD2. The CDR3 extends over 15 amino acids. Germline CDR1 reads MDHEN; CDR2 reads SYDVKM. J was trimmed by 1 base and V by 3 bases; bases with no gene match: 4. DNA of the CDR3: TGTGCCAGCAGTTTTGGCGGGGGGGCATCCTACGAGCAGTACTTC. This translates into CASSFGGGASYEQYF.

The V and J genes are TRBV6-1 and TRBJ2-7; D may be TRBD2 (5 bases). The CDR3 covers 15 residues. The germline CDR1 and CDR2 sequences are MNHNS and SASEGT. V lost 0 bases, J lost 5 bases, and 14 bases lay in between. The CDR3 DNA reads TGTGCCAGCAGTGAAGCAGTGGCAGTGCGGGACGAGCAGTACTTC. Translation: CASSEAVAVRDEQYF.

J is TRBJ2-5 and V is TRBV11-2; 10 bases map to TRBD2. Germline V gene sequence: CDR1 SGHAT, CDR2 FQNNGV. Trimming removed 1 base from V and 2 bases from J; junction bases left unmatched: 1. The CDR3 covers 15 residues. The CDR3 region is CASSLGTSGQETQYF. The CDR3 nucleotides are TGTGCCAGCAGCTTAGGGACTAGCGGACAAGAGACCCAGTACTTC. Full variable domain (missing parts from reference TRBV11-2 and TRBJ2-5): EAGVAQSPRYKIIEKRQSVAFWCNPISGHATLYWYQQILGQGPKLLIQFQNNGVVDDSQLPKDRFSAERLKGVDSTLKIQPAKLEDSAVYLCASSLGTSGQETQYFGPGTRLLVL.

V usage is TRBV25-1 and J usage is TRBJ1-2; 7 positions agree with TRBD1. V trimming: 6 bases; J trimming: 2 bases; junction bases outside the gene matches: 6. The CDR3 runs to 14 residues. Germline CDR1 and CDR2: MGHDK and SYGVNS. The CDR3 region is CASSPGQINYGYTF. The CDR3 DNA reads as TGTGCCAGCAGCCCGGGACAGATAAACTATGGCTACACCTTC.

The chain links TRBV7-9 to TRBJ1-1, with D maybe TRBD1 (5 bases). Trimming took 1 base from V and 8 from J, leaving 11 bases between them. CDR3 length equals 13 residues. Germline-derived CDR1 and CDR2 are SEHNR and FQNEAQ (reference sequence). Written as DNA, the CDR3 is TGTGCCAGCAGCTTAGTGGAGGGGTTCGAAGCTTTCTTT. Its protein product is CASSLVEGFEAFF. The full variable domain, rest sourced from reference TRBV7-9 and TRBJ1-1, is DTGVSQNPRHKITKRGQNVTFRCDPISEHNRLYWYRQTLGQGPEFLTYFQNEAQLEKSRLLSDRFSAERPKGSFSTLEIQRTEQGDSAMYLCASSLVEGFEAFFGQGTRLTVV.

The chain employs TRBV6-5 and TRBJ2-6, with D unclear. CDR1 MNHEY and CDR2 SVGAGI come from the germline V gene. The V and J ends lost 6 bases and 0 bases respectively, with 9 bases between them. The CDR3 contains 15 residues. Here the CDR3 reads CASRLISSGANVLTF. CDR3 in DNA: TGTGCCAGCAGACTCATATCCTCTGGGGCCAACGTCCTGACTTTC.

The chain couples TRBV6-4 to TRBJ2-1, with 8 bases lining up with TRBD1. This CDR3 is built from 17 residues. The germline CDR1 and CDR2 sequences are MRHNA and SNTAGT. Trimming removed 0 bases from V and 4 bases from J; junction bases left unmatched: 8. The CDR3 nucleotides are TGTGCCAGCAGTGACTCCCCGTGGACAGGGAGATACAATGAGCAGTTCTTC. Translation gives CASSDSPWTGRYNEQFF.

This chain uses TRBV2 with TRBJ2-7, with D tentatively TRBD1 (6 bases). Germline V gene data show CDR1 as SNHLY and CDR2 as FYNNEI. This CDR3 contains 13 residues. V shed 3 bases and J shed 3 bases, with 9 bases lying between them. The CDR3 region has the DNA TGTGCCAGCAGTGAGGACAGACACTACGAGCAGTACTTC. Amino acid sequence: CASSEDRHYEQYF.

The genes are TRBV5-1 and TRBJ1-5; the D gene is possibly TRBD1 (5 bases). Germline V CDR1 and CDR2: SGHRS, YFSETQ. This CDR3 comprises 17 residues. The V end was cut by 0 bases, the J end by 3 bases, with 16 bases between. The CDR3 loop is CASSLAPITGHNQPQHF. CDR3 bases: TGCGCCAGCAGCTTGGCGCCGATTACAGGTCACAATCAGCCCCAGCATTTT.